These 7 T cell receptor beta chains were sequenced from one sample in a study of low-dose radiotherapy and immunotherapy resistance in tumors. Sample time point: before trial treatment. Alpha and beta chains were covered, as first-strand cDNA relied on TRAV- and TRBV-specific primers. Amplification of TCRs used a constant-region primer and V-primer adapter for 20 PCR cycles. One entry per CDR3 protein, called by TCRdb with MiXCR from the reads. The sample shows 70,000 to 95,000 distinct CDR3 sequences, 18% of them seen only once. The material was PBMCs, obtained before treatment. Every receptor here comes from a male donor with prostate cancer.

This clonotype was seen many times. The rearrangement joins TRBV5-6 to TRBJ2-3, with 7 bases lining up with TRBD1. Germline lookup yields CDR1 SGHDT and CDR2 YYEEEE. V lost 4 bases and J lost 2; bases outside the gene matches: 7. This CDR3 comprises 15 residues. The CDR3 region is CASSQPQGDTDTQYF. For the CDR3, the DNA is TGTGCCAGCAGCCAGCCTCAGGGGGACACAGATACGCAGTATTTT.

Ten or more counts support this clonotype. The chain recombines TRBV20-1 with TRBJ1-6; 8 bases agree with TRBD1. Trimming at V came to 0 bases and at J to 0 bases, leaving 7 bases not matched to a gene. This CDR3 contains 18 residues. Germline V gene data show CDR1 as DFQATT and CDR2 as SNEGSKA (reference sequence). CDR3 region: CSARDSGQGLSYNSPLHF. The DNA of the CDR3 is TGCAGTGCTAGAGATAGCGGACAGGGCCTCTCCTATAATTCACCCCTCCACTTT.

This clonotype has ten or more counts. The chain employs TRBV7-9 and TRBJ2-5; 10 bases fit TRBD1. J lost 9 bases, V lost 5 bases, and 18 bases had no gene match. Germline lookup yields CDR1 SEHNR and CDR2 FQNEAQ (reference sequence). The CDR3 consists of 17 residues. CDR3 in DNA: TGTGCCAGCAGCCGTTATAAGCTCTGGGACAGGGGATGGGCCCAGTACTTC. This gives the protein CASSRYKLWDRGWAQYF.

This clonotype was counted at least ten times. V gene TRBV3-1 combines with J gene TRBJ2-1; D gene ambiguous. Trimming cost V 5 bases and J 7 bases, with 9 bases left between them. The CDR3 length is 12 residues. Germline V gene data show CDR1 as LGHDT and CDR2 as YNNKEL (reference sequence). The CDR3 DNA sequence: TGTGCCAGCAGCTCCTTGATTAATGAGCAGTTCTTC. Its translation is CASSSLINEQFF.

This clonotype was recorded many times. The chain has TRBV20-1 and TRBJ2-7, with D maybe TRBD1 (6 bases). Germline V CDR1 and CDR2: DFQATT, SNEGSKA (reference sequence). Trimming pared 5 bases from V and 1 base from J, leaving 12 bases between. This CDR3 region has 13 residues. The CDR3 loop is CSAPEQGSYEQYF. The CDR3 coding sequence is TGCAGTGCTCCAGAACAGGGTTCCTACGAGCAGTACTTC.

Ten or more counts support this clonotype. The CDR3 DNA reads TGTGCCAGCAGCCACCAAATAGCGGGGGGAGGGTCAGATACGCAGTATTTT. Encoded protein: CASSHQIAGGGSDTQYF. The V gene is TRBV7-2, the J gene TRBJ2-3; 10 bases line up with TRBD2. The germline gives CDR1 SGHTA, CDR2 FQGNSA. The CDR3 length is 17 residues. Trimming cost V 5 bases and J 4 bases; bases outside gene matches: 12.

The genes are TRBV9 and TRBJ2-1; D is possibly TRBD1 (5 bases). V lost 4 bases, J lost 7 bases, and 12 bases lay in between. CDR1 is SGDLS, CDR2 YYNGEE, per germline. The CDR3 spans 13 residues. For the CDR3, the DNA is TGTGCCAGCAGCCCTCGAACAGGAAATGAGCAGTTCTTC. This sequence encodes CASSPRTGNEQFF.